This entry is about one T cell receptor (beta chain). No antigen is known for it. No base qualities exist here, and no much larger clone lies one base off it. The germline V gene specifies SNHLY as CDR1 and FYNNEI as CDR2. Ends trimmed: V by 6 bases, J by 4 bases; bases unmatched to a gene: 10. The CDR3 spans 16 residues, from the cysteine through the phenylalanine. This entry keeps only the CDR3 DNA: 48 bases, framed from base 1. This record comes from a study of control samples from healthy donors and cancer patients (dated by TCRdb to the early 2020s). Library method: the immunoSEQ multiplex PCR assay. Held by TCRdb, this immuneACCESS table contains in-frame sequences only and omits some clones. Under half of the omission traces to an unresolved V gene where checked; the cause of the rest is unknown. The sample contains 100,000 to 150,000 clones, approximately 87% of them found a single time. The leading ten clones occupy around 3% of the sample.

The material sequenced was blood. This clonotype was obtained from a man in his 60s in good health. This receptor chain uses TRBV2 and TRBJ1-5; TRBD1 aligns with 9 central bases. CDR3 sequence: CASRGHRGRSNQPQHF. The bases are TGTGCCAGCAGAGGCCACAGGGGGCGCAGTAATCAGCCCCAGCATTTT.